A single sample gave rise to the 19 T cell receptor beta chains below, sequenced in a study of healthy donors' naive CD4 and CD8 T cells. A linear amplification protocol produced the TCR libraries from about 450 ng of total RNA. A single record per CDR3 protein comes from TCRdb applying MiXCR to the reads. The sample has approximately 200,000 distinct CDR3 sequences; around 80% are singletons. Material: naive CD4+ and CD8+ T cells sorted from blood, pooled from several donors. These receptors were taken from a pool of human donors in good health; the sample pools cells from several healthy donors.

A single count supports this clonotype. The chain employs TRBV6-5 and TRBJ2-7; 12 bases are a match to TRBD2. The V segment lost 1 base and the J segment 6 bases; nucleotides outside the gene matches: 4. The CDR3 consists of 15 residues. Germline V gene sequence: CDR1 MNHEY, CDR2 SVGAGI. The CDR3 DNA follows: TGTGCCAGCAGTTACTTCGGACTAGCGGGGTCCGAGCAGTACTTC. It encodes CASSYFGLAGSEQYF.

The chain joins TRBV29-1 to TRBJ2-1; D uncertain. Germline V gene lookup returns CDR1 SQVTM and CDR2 ANQGSEA. V gave up 3 bases and J gave up 0 bases, with 12 bases separating them. The CDR3 totals 15 residues. CDR3 in amino acids: CSVDLTVSSYNEQFF. DNA of the CDR3: TGCAGCGTTGACCTAACAGTAAGCTCCTACAATGAGCAGTTCTTC.

The chain couples TRBV29-1 to TRBJ1-1; D call uncertain. Trimming shortened V by 4 bases and J by 0 bases, and 9 bases separated the two germline ends. CDR3 length: 13 residues. Germline assignment: CDR1 SQVTM and CDR2 ANQGSEA. The CDR3 is CSVGVKVNTEAFF. The CDR3 DNA reads TGCAGCGTTGGAGTCAAGGTGAACACTGAAGCTTTCTTT.

This chain's CDR3 is CASSYSGTASYNEQFF. Here the CDR3 DNA reads TGTGCCAGCAGTTATAGCGGGACGGCCTCCTACAATGAGCAGTTCTTC. The genes are TRBV6-2 or TRBV6-3 and TRBJ2-1; 8 bases match TRBD2. The CDR3 is 16 amino acids. CDR1 is MNHEY, CDR2 SVGEGT, per germline. V shed 3 bases, J shed 0 bases, and the junction held 4 bases outside the gene matches.

The gene calls are TRBV11-1 and TRBJ1-1, with D perhaps TRBD1 (5 bases). V shed 5 bases and J shed 5 bases, with 21 bases lying between them. Germline CDR1 SGHAT, CDR2 FQDESV (reference sequence). The CDR3 contains 16 residues. Here the CDR3 DNA reads TGTGCCAGCAGCAAAACACGCCGGATGGGGCATACTGAAGCTTTCTTT. It codes for CASSKTRRMGHTEAFF.

The CDR3 sequence is CSAPQGTPRLAGGWRRDTQYF. In DNA form, the CDR3 reads TGCAGTGCTCCCCAGGGAACCCCGCGACTAGCGGGAGGATGGAGGCGAGATACGCAGTATTTT. The chain joins TRBV20-1 to TRBJ2-3; 13 bases are shared with TRBD2. Per germline, CDR1 DFQATT and CDR2 SNEGSKA (reference sequence). V gave up 5 bases and J gave up 5 bases; unmatched junction bases: 25. The CDR3 has 21 residues.

A few counts support this clonotype. This rearrangement joins TRBV19 to TRBJ1-6; D is unresolved. V was shortened by 6 bases and J by 8 bases, with 11 bases between the two germline ends. Per the germline V gene, CDR1 is LNHDA and CDR2 is SQIVND (reference sequence). This CDR3 region has 13 residues. The CDR3 protein is CASSKVAYSPLHF. DNA for the CDR3: TGTGCCAGTAGCAAGGTGGCGTATTCACCCCTCCACTTT.

The chain combines TRBV29-1 with TRBJ2-7, with D tentatively TRBD2 (5 bases). Trimming took 7 bases from V and 0 from J, leaving 10 bases between them. There are 12 residues in the CDR3. Looked up from germline, CDR1 is SQVTM and CDR2 is ANQGSEA. The CDR3 loop reads CSGGGNSYEQYF. The CDR3 region has the DNA TGCAGCGGAGGAGGCAACTCCTACGAGCAGTACTTC.

The rearrangement uses TRBV30 and TRBJ1-1; no reliable D call. The CDR3 runs 16 residues. Trimming pared 4 bases from V and 1 base from J, leaving 19 bases between. In germline, CDR1 is GTSNPN, CDR2 SVGIG (reference sequence). In DNA, the CDR3 is TGTGCCTGGAATATGAAAGAGGTTTACAAGAACACTGAAGCTTTCTTT. It translates to CAWNMKEVYKNTEAFF.

The V and J genes are TRBV15 and TRBJ2-5, with 7 bases that match TRBD2. The junction had 13 bases not matched to a gene; V was cut back by 5 bases and J by 4 bases. The CDR3 loop spans 16 amino acids. CDR1 and CDR2 (germline): LNHNV, YYDKDF (reference sequence). CDR3 nucleotides: TGTGCCACCAGCCCTCGGATGAGCGGGATGGGAGAGACCCAGTACTTC. This sequence encodes CATSPRMSGMGETQYF. The variable domain in full, with the rest retrieved from reference TRBV15 and TRBJ2-5, is DAMVIQNPRYQVTQFGKPVTLSCSQTLNHNVMYWYQQKSSQAPKLLFHYYDKDFNNEADTPDNFQSRRPNTSFCFLDIRSPGLGDTAMYLCATSPRMSGMGETQYFGPGTRLLVL.

This chain links TRBV6-5 with TRBJ2-5; 15 bases agree with TRBD2. V trimming: 4 bases; J trimming: 3 bases; junction bases outside the gene matches: 3. Per germline, CDR1 MNHEY and CDR2 SVGAGI. The CDR3 has 16 residues. CDR3 sequence (DNA): TGTGCCAGCAGTTGGGGACTAGCGGGAGGAAAAGAGACCCAGTACTTC. Translated, it gives CASSWGLAGGKETQYF.

The rearrangement uses TRBV27 and TRBJ1-2; 8 nucleotides align to TRBD1. V dropped 4 bases and J dropped 6; count of bases not matched to a gene: 4. Germline V CDR1 and CDR2: MNHEY, SMNVEV (reference sequence). The CDR3 has 13 amino acids. This CDR3 is CASSSGGSDGYTF. CDR3 DNA sequence: TGTGCCAGCAGTTCAGGGGGCTCGGATGGCTACACCTTC.

This clonotype came up a few times. V and J are TRBV12-3 or TRBV12-4 and TRBJ1-2; 8 nucleotides align to TRBD1. Losses at the gene ends were 5 bases for V and 4 bases for J; bases not matched to a gene: 6. The CDR3 contains 14 residues. The CDR3: CASSPGQGAYGYTF. The DNA for the CDR3 is TGTGCCAGCAGTCCCGGACAGGGTGCCTATGGCTACACCTTC.

The rearrangement uses TRBV30 and TRBJ2-3, with D possibly TRBD1 on 5 matching bases. V was clipped by 8 bases and J by 5 bases, with 14 bases between them. CDR1 and CDR2 (germline): GTSNPN, SVGIG (reference sequence). This CDR3 contains 12 residues. The CDR3 protein is CARDSSGDTQYF. In nucleotides, the CDR3 is TGTGCCCGTGACAGTTCGGGAGATACGCAGTATTTT.

The J gene is TRBJ2-7, the V gene TRBV20-1; D is possibly TRBD2 (5 bases). CDR1 is DFQATT, CDR2 SNEGSKA, per germline (reference sequence). V gave up 7 bases and J gave up 7 bases, with 17 bases separating them. The CDR3 is made up of 12 amino acids. The CDR3 nucleotides read TGCAGTGTGGGCGCGGGTTTCGGGGAGCAGTACTTC. It yields the protein CSVGAGFGEQYF.

The rearrangement joins TRBV29-1 to TRBJ2-1; 11 bases match TRBD1. The CDR3 loop spans 14 amino acids. CDR1 and CDR2 from the germline V gene are SQVTM and ANQGSEA. J lost 5 bases, V lost 5 bases, and 5 bases had no gene match. The CDR3 DNA is TGCAGCGTTCGGGTGGGACAGGGGGACAATGAGCAGTTCTTC. Residues: CSVRVGQGDNEQFF.

This sequence joins TRBV18 and TRBJ2-7, with 7 positions matching TRBD1. The germline gives CDR1 KGHSH, CDR2 LQKENI. There are 13 residues in the CDR3. V was clipped by 6 bases and J by 6 bases; unmatched bases: 8. In nucleotides, the CDR3 is TGTGCCAGCTCGCAAGACAGGGAGCGCGAGCAGTACTTC. It encodes CASSQDREREQYF.

This clonotype has a single count. The V call is TRBV5-6, the J call TRBJ2-7; D remains unclear. In germline, CDR1 is SGHDT, CDR2 YYEEEE. This CDR3 spans 11 amino acids. V was clipped by 3 bases and J by 5 bases, with 6 bases between them. The CDR3 sequence: CASSSLNEQYF. The CDR3 coding sequence is TGTGCCAGCAGCTCCTTAAACGAGCAGTACTTC. Together with reference TRBV5-6 and TRBJ2-7, the CDR3 gives the full variable domain: DAGVTQSPTHLIKTRGQQVTLRCSPKSGHDTVSWYQQALGQGPQFIFQYYEEEERQRGNFPDRFSGHQFPNYSSELNVNALLLGDSALYLCASSSLNEQYFGPGTRLTVT.

J is TRBJ2-7 and V is TRBV29-1; D call uncertain. V was clipped by 1 base and J by 0 bases, with 7 bases between them. Germline CDR1 reads SQVTM; CDR2 reads ANQGSEA. The CDR3 covers 13 residues. CDR3 sequence: CSVEVQSSYEQYF. In nucleotides, the CDR3 is TGCAGCGTTGAAGTACAGAGCTCCTACGAGCAGTACTTC.